The rows below give T cell receptor beta chains drawn from one sample of a study of T cells in Graves' hyperthyroidism and ophthalmopathy. TCRdb re-derived calls from the multiplex PCR reads in MiXCR, one entry per CDR3 protein. The table lists 500,000 to 750,000 distinct CDR3 sequences, roughly 50% of them singletons. The sample taken for sequencing was peripheral blood or thyroid tissue (not recorded which). The receptors here all came from a woman younger than 30 with Graves' hyperthyroidism. Both conserved end residues are part of each CDR3. The D gene is left open where the match is weak. Not every row has a clone size; where given, it reads once, few, many or a size class.

j_call clone_size d_call v_call cdr3_nt cdr3_aa
TRBJ2-3 few NA TRBV2 TGTGCCAGCAGTCTCGGGGGAACTAGCACAGATACGCAGTATTTT CASSLGGTSTDTQYF
TRBJ2-5 NA NA TRBV20-1 TGCAGTGCTAGAGCCAGCCAAGGACAACAAGAGACCCAGTACTTC CSARASQGQQETQYF
TRBJ1-1 many NA TRBV3-1 TGTGCCAGCAGCCAAGATAAGGCCGGAACGGCTTTCTTT CASSQDKAGTAFF
TRBJ2-2 NA NA TRBV2 TGTGCCAGCAGTGGTTACGGGGAGCTGTTTTTT CASSGYGELFF
TRBJ2-6 NA NA TRBV7-4 TGTGCCAGCAGTCCTCAAGGCGTCCTGACTTTC CASSPQGVLTF
TRBJ2-5 many NA TRBV7-8 TGTGCCAGCAGCTTTCGCCCAGTGGGGGACCAAGAGACCCAGTACTTC CASSFRPVGDQETQYF
TRBJ1-1 many NA TRBV3-1 TGTGCCAGCAATAATAGGGTGAACACTGAAGCTTTCTTT CASNNRVNTEAFF
TRBJ1-3 few NA TRBV7-9 TGTGCCAGCAGCCAGCGGGAGTGGGGAAACACCATATATTTT CASSQREWGNTIYF
TRBJ2-7 many NA TRBV9 TGTGCCAGCAGCATAGGGGATAACCCCTACGAGCAGTACTTC CASSIGDNPYEQYF
TRBJ2-1 NA TRBD2 TRBV5-1 TGCGCCAGCAGCTTGGGCGGGAGGGCCAAAATCAACGAGCAGTTCTTC CASSLGGRAKINEQFF